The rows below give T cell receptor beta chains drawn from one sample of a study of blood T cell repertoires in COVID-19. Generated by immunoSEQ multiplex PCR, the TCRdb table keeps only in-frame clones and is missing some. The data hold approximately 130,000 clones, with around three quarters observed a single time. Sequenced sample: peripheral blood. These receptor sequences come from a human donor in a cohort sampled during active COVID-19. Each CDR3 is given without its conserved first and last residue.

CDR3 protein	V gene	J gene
AWTLDRGLNYGYT	TRBV30	TRBJ1-2
ASTHGQENNQETQY	TRBV28	TRBJ2-5
ASSQSEKETQY	TRBV28	TRBJ2-5
ASSPTWTASYEQY	TRBV7-9	TRBJ2-7
ASSLDRPLGSGNTIY	TRBV5-1	TRBJ1-3
ASSVNQGAGYT	TRBV3-1/TRBV3-2	TRBJ1-2
ASSLDTRRGEQF	TRBV11-2	TRBJ2-1
ASSDGGNRHEQY	TRBV11-1	TRBJ2-7
ASSLGTTYEQY	TRBV7-8	TRBJ2-7
ASSFGLEDIQY	TRBV12-3/TRBV12-4	TRBJ2-4
AWERGSPYGYT	TRBV30	TRBJ1-2
ASSLPRSTEAF	TRBV5-4	TRBJ1-1
ATRHRDSSYNEQF	TRBV24-1	TRBJ2-1
AIRGDRGVDEQY	TRBV10-3	TRBJ2-7
ASSYSKLRTRARDTQY	TRBV6-2/TRBV6-3	TRBJ2-3
ARGQGQGALSNTEAF	TRBV2	TRBJ1-1
ASSLGDRGAF	TRBV5-1	TRBJ1-1
ASSPRGLSGYEQY	TRBV9	TRBJ2-7
ASSYGGNSYNSPLH	TRBV6-5	TRBJ1-6
ASSPRQGNTEAF	TRBV9	TRBJ1-1
AWSRGGNTEAF	TRBV30	TRBJ1-1
ASSPHGQVDNSPLH	TRBV7-9	TRBJ1-6
ASSINTGYT	TRBV19	TRBJ1-2
ASTEGGRAGELF	TRBV2	TRBJ2-2
ASSQGVRVYEQY	TRBV14	TRBJ2-7
ASSRRTGINQPQH	TRBV6-2/TRBV6-3	TRBJ1-5
ASSLVQGDGYT	TRBV11-2	TRBJ1-2
ASSTGQNNSPLH	TRBV19	TRBJ1-6
SVAGGAYGYT	TRBV29-1	TRBJ1-2
ASSQMSSGNTIY	TRBV3-1/TRBV3-2	TRBJ1-3
ASSQGWTRPLYEQY	TRBV4-1	TRBJ2-7
ASSPGLVYEQY	TRBV10-2	TRBJ2-7
ASSFPGQAYEQY	TRBV5-1	TRBJ2-7
ASSLDRENTEAF	TRBV5-4	TRBJ1-1
ASSYAGANEKLF	TRBV6-6	TRBJ1-4
ASSSGLAGPETQY	TRBV7-2	TRBJ2-5
ASSLGLAGDETQY	TRBV5-6	TRBJ2-5
ASSADRGVFNEQF	TRBV19	TRBJ2-1
ASSLQPGGLTGELF	TRBV7-9	TRBJ2-2
ASSSSGTGYQPQH	TRBV28	TRBJ1-5